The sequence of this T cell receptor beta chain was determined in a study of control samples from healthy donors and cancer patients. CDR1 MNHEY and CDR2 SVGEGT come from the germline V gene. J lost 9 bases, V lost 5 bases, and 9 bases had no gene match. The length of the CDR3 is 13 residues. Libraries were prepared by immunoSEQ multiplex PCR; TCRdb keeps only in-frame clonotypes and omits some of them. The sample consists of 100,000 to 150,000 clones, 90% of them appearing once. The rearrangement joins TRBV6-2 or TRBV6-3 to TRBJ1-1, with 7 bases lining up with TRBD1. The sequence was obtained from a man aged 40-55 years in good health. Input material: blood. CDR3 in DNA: TGTGCCAGCAGTAAGGCTGACAGGGTTAAAGCTTTCTTT. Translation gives CASSKADRVKAFF.